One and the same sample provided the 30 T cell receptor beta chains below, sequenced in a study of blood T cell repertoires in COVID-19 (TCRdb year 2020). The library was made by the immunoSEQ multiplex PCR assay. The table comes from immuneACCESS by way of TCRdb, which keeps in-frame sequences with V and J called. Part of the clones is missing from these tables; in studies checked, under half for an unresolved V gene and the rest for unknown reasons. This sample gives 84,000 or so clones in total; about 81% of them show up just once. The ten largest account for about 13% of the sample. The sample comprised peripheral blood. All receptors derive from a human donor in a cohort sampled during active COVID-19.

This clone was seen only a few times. CDR3: CASSLQGRAGELFF. CDR3 sequence (DNA): TGCGCCAGCAGCTTGCAGGGTAGGGCCGGGGAGCTGTTTTTT. The J gene is TRBJ2-2, the V gene TRBV5-1; D may be TRBD1 (5 bases). There are 14 residues in the CDR3. Germline V gives CDR1 SGHRS, CDR2 YFSETQ. V shed 1 base and J shed 6 bases, with 10 bases lying between them.

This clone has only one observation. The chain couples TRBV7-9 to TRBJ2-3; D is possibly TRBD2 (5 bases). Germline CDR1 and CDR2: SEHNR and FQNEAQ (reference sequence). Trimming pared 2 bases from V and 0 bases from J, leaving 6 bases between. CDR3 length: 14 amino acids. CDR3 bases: TGTGCCAGCAGCTTAAAGCGGAGCACAGATACGCAGTATTTT. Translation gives CASSLKRSTDTQYF.

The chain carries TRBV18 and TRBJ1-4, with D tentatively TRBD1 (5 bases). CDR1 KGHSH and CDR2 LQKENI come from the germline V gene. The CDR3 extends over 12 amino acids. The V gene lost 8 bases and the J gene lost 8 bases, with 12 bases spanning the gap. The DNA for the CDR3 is TGTGCCAGCGGTGGGGCCGGGGAAAAACTGTTTTTT. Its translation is CASGGAGEKLFF.

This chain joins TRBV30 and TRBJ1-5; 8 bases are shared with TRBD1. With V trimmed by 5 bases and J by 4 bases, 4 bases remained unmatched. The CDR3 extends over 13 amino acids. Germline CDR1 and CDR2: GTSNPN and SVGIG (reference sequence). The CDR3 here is CAWDDRGNQPQHF. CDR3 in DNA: TGTGCCTGGGATGACAGGGGTAATCAGCCCCAGCATTTT.

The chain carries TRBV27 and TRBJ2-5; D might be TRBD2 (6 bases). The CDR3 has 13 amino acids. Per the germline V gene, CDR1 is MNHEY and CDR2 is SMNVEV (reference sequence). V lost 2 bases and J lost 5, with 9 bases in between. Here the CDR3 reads CASSLRGWETQYF. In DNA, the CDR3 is TGTGCCAGCAGTTTACGGGGGTGGGAGACCCAGTACTTC.

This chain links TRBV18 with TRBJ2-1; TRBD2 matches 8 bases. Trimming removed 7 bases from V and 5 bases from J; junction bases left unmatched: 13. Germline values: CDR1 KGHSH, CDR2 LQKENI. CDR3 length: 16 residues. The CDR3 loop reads CASFAGGGRLDNEQFF. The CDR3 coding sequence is TGTGCCAGCTTTGCGGGCGGGGGGCGATTGGACAATGAGCAGTTCTTC.

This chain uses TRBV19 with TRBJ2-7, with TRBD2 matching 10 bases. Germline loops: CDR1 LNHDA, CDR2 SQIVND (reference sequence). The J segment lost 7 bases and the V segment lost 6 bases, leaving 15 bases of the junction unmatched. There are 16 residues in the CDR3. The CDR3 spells CASSLTPSGGAREQYF. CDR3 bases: TGTGCCAGTAGCCTGACACCCAGCGGGGGGGCAAGGGAGCAGTACTTC.

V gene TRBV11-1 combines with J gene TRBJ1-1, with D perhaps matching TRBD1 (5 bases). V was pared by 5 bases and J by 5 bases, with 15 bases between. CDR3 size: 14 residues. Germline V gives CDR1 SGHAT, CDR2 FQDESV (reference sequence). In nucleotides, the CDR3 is TGTGCCAGCAGCGGAGGGACCCCGGGAACTGAAGCTTTCTTT. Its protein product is CASSGGTPGTEAFF. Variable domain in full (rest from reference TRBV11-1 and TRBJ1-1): EAEVAQSPRYKITEKSQAVAFWCDPISGHATLYWYRQILGQGPELLVQFQDESVVDDSQLPKDRFSAERLKGVDSTLKIQPAELGDSAMYLCASSGGTPGTEAFFGQGTRLTVV.

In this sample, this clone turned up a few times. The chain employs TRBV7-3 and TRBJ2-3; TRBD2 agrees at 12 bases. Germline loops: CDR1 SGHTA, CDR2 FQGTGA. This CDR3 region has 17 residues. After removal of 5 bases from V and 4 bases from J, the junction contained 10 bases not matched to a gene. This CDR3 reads CASSQRRTSGGSDTQYF. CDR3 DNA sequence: TGTGCCAGCAGCCAGCGAAGAACTAGCGGGGGGTCAGATACGCAGTATTTT.

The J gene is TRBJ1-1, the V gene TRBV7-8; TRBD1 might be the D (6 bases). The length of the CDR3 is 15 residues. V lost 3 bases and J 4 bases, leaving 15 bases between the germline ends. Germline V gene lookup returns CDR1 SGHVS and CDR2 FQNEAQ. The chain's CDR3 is CASSFSNREGTEAFF. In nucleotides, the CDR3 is TGTGCCAGCAGCTTTAGTAACAGGGAGGGCACTGAAGCTTTCTTT.

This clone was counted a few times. CDR3 residues: CASSSSGTGLTEAFF. The DNA of the CDR3 is TGTGCCAGCAGTTCATCCGGGACAGGATTAACTGAAGCTTTCTTT. The chain carries TRBV28 and TRBJ1-1, with 8 bases aligning to TRBD1. The CDR3 loop spans 15 amino acids. The J segment lost 5 bases and the V segment lost 4 bases, leaving 9 bases of the junction unmatched. Germline V gives CDR1 MDHEN, CDR2 SYDVKM.

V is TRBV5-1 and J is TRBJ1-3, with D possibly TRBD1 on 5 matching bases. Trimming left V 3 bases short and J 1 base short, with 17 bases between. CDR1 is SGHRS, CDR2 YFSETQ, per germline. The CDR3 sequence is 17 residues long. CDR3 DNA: TGCGCCAGCAGCTCGGGCGGGACGGAAGTTTCTGGAAACACCATATATTTT. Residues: CASSSGGTEVSGNTIYF. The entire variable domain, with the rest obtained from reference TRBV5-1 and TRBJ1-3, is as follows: KAGVTQTPRYLIKTRGQQVTLSCSPISGHRSVSWYQQTPGQGLQFLFEYFSETQRNKGNFPGRFSGRQFSNSRSEMNVSTLELGDSALYLCASSSGGTEVSGNTIYFGEGSWLTVV.

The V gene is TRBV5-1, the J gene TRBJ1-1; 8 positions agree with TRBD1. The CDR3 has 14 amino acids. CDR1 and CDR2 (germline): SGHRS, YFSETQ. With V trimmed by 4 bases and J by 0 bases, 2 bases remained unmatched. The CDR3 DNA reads TGCGCCAGCAGCCGGGACAGGATGAACACTGAAGCTTTCTTT. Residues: CASSRDRMNTEAFF.

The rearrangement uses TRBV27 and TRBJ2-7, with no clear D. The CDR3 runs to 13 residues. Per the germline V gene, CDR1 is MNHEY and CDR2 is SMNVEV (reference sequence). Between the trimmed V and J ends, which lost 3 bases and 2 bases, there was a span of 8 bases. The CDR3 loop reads CASSLGITYEQYF. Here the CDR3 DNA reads TGTGCCAGCAGTTTGGGCATTACCTACGAGCAGTACTTC.

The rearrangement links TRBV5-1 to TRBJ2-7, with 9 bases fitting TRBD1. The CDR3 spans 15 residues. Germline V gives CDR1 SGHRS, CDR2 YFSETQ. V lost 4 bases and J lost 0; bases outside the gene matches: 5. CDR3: CASSPWTGASYEQYF. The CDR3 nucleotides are TGCGCCAGCAGCCCCTGGACAGGGGCCTCCTACGAGCAGTACTTC.

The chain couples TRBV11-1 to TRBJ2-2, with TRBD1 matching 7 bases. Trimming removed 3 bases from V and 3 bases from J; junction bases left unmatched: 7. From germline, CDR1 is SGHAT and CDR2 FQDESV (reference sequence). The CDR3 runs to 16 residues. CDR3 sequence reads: CASSLNRGADTGELFF. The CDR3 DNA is TGTGCCAGCAGCTTGAACAGGGGAGCGGACACCGGGGAGCTGTTTTTT.

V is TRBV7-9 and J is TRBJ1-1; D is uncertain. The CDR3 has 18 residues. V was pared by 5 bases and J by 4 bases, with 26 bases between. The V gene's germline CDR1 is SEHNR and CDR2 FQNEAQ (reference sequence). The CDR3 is CASSPGPPTSGWGTEAFF. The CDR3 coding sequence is TGTGCCAGCAGCCCCGGGCCCCCGACATCGGGATGGGGCACTGAAGCTTTCTTT.

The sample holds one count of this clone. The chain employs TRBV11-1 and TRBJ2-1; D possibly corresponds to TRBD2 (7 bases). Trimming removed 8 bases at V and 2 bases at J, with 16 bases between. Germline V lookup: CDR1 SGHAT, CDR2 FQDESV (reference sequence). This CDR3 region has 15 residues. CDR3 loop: CASSPAGAAYNEQFF. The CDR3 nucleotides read TGTGCCAGCTCCCCGGCGGGGGCAGCCTACAATGAGCAGTTCTTC.

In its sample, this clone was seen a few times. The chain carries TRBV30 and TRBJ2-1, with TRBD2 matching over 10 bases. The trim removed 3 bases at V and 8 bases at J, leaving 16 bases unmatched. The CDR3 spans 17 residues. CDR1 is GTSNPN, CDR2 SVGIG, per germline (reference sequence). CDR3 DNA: TGTGCCTGGAGGGAGACTAGCGGGTCCCCTAGGACGGATGAGCAGTTCTTC. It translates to CAWRETSGSPRTDEQFF.

CDR3 loop: CSAWDRETQYF. DNA for the CDR3: TGCAGTGCCTGGGACAGAGAGACCCAGTACTTC. The rearrangement joins TRBV20-1 to TRBJ2-5, with 7 positions matching TRBD1. The CDR3 extends over 11 amino acids. Germline loops: CDR1 DFQATT, CDR2 SNEGSKA (reference sequence). Trimming took 6 bases from V and 4 from J; bases not matched to a gene: 2.

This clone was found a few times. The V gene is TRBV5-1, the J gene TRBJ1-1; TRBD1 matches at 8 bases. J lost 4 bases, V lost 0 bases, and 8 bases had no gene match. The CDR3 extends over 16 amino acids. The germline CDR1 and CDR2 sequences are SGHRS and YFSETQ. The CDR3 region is CASSLAPGTGGTEAFF. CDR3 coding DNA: TGCGCCAGCAGCTTGGCGCCAGGAACAGGGGGCACTGAAGCTTTCTTT.

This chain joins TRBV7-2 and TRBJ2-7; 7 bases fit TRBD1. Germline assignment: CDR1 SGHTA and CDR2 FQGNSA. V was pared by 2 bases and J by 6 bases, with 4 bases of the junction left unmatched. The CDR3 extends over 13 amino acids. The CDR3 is CASSLSSGGEQYF. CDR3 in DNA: TGTGCCAGCAGCTTATCCTCAGGGGGCGAGCAGTACTTC.

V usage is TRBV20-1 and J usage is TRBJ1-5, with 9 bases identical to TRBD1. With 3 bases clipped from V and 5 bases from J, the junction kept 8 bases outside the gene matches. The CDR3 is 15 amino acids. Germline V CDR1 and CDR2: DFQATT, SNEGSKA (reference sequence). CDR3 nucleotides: TGCAGTGCTAGTGGGGGACAGGGCGGACATCAGCCCCAGCATTTT. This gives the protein CSASGGQGGHQPQHF.

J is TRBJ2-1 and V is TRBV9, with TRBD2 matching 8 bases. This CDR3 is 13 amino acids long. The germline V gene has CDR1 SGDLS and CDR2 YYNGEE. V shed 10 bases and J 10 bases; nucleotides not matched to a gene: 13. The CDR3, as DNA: TGTGCCGCTGGGGGACTCCCTAGCGGGGAGCAGTTCTTC. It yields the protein CAAGGLPSGEQFF.

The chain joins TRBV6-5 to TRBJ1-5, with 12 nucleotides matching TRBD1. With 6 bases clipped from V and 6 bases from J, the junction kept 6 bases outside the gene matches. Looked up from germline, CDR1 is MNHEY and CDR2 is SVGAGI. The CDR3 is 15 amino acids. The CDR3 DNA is TGTGCCAGCAGCGGGACAGGGGGCATTGGTCAGCCCCAGCATTTT. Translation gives CASSGTGGIGQPQHF.

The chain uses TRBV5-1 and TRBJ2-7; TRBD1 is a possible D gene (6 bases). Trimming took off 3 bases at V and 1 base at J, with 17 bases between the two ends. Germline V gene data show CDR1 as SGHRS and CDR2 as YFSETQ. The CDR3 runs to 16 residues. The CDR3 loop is CASSWTVQGTSYEQYF. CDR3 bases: TGCGCCAGCAGCTGGACCGTACAGGGAACATCCTACGAGCAGTACTTC.

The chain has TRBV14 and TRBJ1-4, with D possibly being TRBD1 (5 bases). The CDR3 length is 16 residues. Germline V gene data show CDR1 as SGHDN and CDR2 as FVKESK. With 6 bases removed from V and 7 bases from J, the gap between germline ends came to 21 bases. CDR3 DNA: TGTGCCAGCAGTCGGGTACCGGCGGGGACCAGTGAAAAACTGTTTTTT. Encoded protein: CASSRVPAGTSEKLFF.

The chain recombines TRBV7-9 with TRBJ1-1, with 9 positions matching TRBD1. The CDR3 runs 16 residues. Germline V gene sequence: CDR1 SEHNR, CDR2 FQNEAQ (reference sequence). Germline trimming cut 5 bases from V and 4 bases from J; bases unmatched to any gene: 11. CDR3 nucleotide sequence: TGTGCCAGCAGCCGTCACAGGGGGCCAAGGGGCACTGAAGCTTTCTTT. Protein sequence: CASSRHRGPRGTEAFF.

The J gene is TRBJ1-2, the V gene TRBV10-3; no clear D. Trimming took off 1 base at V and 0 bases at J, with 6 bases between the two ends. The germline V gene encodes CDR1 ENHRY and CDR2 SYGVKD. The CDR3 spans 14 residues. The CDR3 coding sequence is TGTGCCATCAGTGAGTATACAGCTAACTATGGCTACACCTTC. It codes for CAISEYTANYGYTF.

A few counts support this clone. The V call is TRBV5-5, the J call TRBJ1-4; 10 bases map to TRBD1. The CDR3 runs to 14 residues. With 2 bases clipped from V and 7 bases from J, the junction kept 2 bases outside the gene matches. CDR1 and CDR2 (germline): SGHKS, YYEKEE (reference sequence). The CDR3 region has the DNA TGTGCCAGCAGCTTCCGGGACAGGGGTGAAAAACTGTTTTTT. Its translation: CASSFRDRGEKLFF.